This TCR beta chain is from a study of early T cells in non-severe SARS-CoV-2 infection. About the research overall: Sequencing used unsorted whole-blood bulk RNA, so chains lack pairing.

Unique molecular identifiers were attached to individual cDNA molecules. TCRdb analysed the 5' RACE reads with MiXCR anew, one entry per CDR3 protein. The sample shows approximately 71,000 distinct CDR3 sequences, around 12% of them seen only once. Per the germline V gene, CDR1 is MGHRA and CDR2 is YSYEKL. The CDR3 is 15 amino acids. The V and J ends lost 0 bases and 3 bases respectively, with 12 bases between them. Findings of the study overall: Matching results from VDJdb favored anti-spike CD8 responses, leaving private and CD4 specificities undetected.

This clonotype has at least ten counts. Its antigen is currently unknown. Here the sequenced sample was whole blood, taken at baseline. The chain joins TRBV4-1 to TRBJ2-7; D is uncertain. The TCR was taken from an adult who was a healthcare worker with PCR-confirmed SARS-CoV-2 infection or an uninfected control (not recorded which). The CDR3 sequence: CASSQELGSIYEQYF. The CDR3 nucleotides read TGCGCCAGCAGCCAAGAACTGGGCTCGATCTACGAGCAGTACTTC.